These 24 T cell receptor beta chains share one sample of origin, sequenced in a study of multiple sclerosis patients with progressive multifocal leukoencephalopathy. This table comes from immunoSEQ multiplex PCR, and its TCRdb copy is limited to in-frame clones, with some not included. Here the sample spans 25,000 or so clones, approximately 90% being singletons. Documented time point: approximately 12 months of natalizumab therapy. This specimen was PBMCs, taken from a patient treated with natalizumab. These receptors came from a man aged 30 to 39 with multiple sclerosis.

The V call is TRBV9, the J call TRBJ2-7; 8 nucleotides line up with TRBD2. Germline V CDR1 and CDR2: SGDLS, YYNGEE. The CDR3 consists of 15 residues. V shed 3 bases, J shed 0 bases, and the junction held 5 bases outside the gene matches. CDR3 loop: CASSAGSGSSYEQYF. The CDR3 DNA reads as TGTGCCAGCAGCGCTGGAAGCGGGAGCTCCTACGAGCAGTACTTC.

The CDR3 reads CASSQVGTSYDEQYF. DNA of the CDR3: TGCGCCAGCAGCCAAGTTGGGACTAGCTATGACGAGCAGTACTTC. This rearrangement joins TRBV4-1 to TRBJ2-5; 9 bases are shared with TRBD2. Gene TRBJ2-7 matches the end of the DNA better, so the J call may be wrong. Germline CDR1 MGHRA, CDR2 YSYEKL. The CDR3 sequence is 15 residues long.

This chain joins TRBV15 and TRBJ1-5; 9 bases match TRBD1. V lost 0 bases to trimming and J lost 1 base; unmatched junction nucleotides: 7. Per the germline V gene, CDR1 is LNHNV and CDR2 is YYDKDF (reference sequence). This CDR3 is built from 18 residues. CDR3 region: CATSRDWGQGRSNQPQHF. CDR3 bases: TGTGCCACCAGCAGAGATTGGGGACAGGGTCGGAGCAATCAGCCCCAGCATTTT.

This sequence joins TRBV14 and TRBJ2-5; the D gene is possibly TRBD1 (6 bases). Germline V CDR1 and CDR2: SGHDN, FVKESK. This CDR3 spans 15 amino acids. V shed 0 bases and J shed 5 bases, with 13 bases lying between them. For the CDR3, the DNA is TGTGCCAGCAGCCAAGATGGTTGGCAGGGGGAGACCCAGTACTTC. Protein sequence: CASSQDGWQGETQYF.

This chain connects TRBV7-2 to TRBJ2-1, with 8 bases aligning to TRBD1. Germline assignment: CDR1 SGHTA and CDR2 FQGNSA. The CDR3 has 17 residues. V was pared by 0 bases and J by 2 bases, with 6 bases of the junction left unmatched. In DNA form, the CDR3 reads TGTGCCAGCAGCTTAGCCCTAGGACAGGGCCCCTACAATGAGCAGTTCTTC. Residues: CASSLALGQGPYNEQFF.

The chain carries TRBV5-5 and TRBJ2-5; D not resolved. The germline gives CDR1 SGHKS, CDR2 YYEKEE (reference sequence). The CDR3 is made up of 14 amino acids. V lost 4 bases and J 4 bases, leaving 14 bases between the germline ends. The DNA for the CDR3 is TGTGCCAGCAGCCATGACCAAATGGTAGAGACCCAGTACTTC. This translates into CASSHDQMVETQYF.

In its sample, this clone was seen once. The CDR3 loop reads CASSSARRLETQYF. The CDR3 nucleotides are TGTGCCAGCAGCTCGGCCCGGCGCTTAGAGACCCAGTACTTC. The chain uses TRBV7-2 and TRBJ2-5; D unresolved. There are 14 residues in the CDR3. Per the germline V gene, CDR1 is SGHTA and CDR2 is FQGNSA. Trimming cost V 4 bases and J 4 bases, with 13 bases left between them.

This chain links TRBV4-3 with TRBJ2-7; 9 bases map to TRBD1. Germline V CDR1 and CDR2: LGHNA, YSLEER. The CDR3 contains 15 residues. V dropped 3 bases and J dropped 3; count of bases not matched to a gene: 6. The CDR3 sequence: CASSHTGTGIYEQYF. The CDR3 DNA sequence: TGCGCCAGCAGCCATACCGGGACAGGGATCTACGAGCAGTACTTC.

The V call is TRBV18, the J call TRBJ2-7, with unresolved D. The CDR3 is 14 residues long. Germline V gene lookup returns CDR1 KGHSH and CDR2 LQKENI. V lost 2 bases and J 0 bases, leaving 8 bases between the germline ends. The CDR3: CASSPNADSYEQYF. CDR3 sequence (DNA): TGTGCCAGCTCACCAAACGCAGACTCCTACGAGCAGTACTTC.

The V gene is TRBV7-9, the J gene TRBJ2-7; 12 bases line up with TRBD2. There are 13 residues in the CDR3. Germline CDR1 and CDR2: SEHNR and FQNEAQ (reference sequence). V shed 5 bases and J 7 bases; nucleotides not matched to a gene: 3. CDR3 coding DNA: TGTGCCAGCAGCCTCGGGACTAGCGGGGAGCAGTACTTC. It translates to CASSLGTSGEQYF.

The V call is TRBV7-3, the J call TRBJ2-1; D perhaps matches TRBD2 (7 bases). The length of the CDR3 is 18 residues. V lost 5 bases and J 0 bases, leaving 20 bases between the germline ends. Germline CDR1 and CDR2: SGHTA and FQGTGA. DNA of the CDR3: TGTGCCAGCAGCGTGGGAGGGGACACGCGGGTCTCCTACAATGAGCAGTTCTTC. Protein sequence: CASSVGGDTRVSYNEQFF.

The J gene is TRBJ2-3, the V gene TRBV25-1; possible D gene TRBD2, 5 bases. Trimming took 6 bases from V and 1 from J, leaving 11 bases between them. This CDR3 has 14 amino acids. CDR1 and CDR2 from the germline V gene are MGHDK and SYGVNS. The CDR3 DNA follows: TGTGCCAGCAGCTTAGCGTTAGGCACAGATACGCAGTATTTT. Residues: CASSLALGTDTQYF.

With respect to this clone: Because the CDR3 is missing its conserved closing phenylalanine or tryptophan, this is likely a read error. The DNA for the CDR3 is TGTGCCAGCAGTTATTCCAGGCTAGCCTACGAGCAGTACCTC. Its protein is CASSYSRLAYEQYL. This chain connects TRBV6-6 to TRBJ2-7, with D unclear. Germline V gives CDR1 MNHNY, CDR2 SVGAGI (reference sequence). Between the trimmed V and J ends, which lost 3 bases and 2 bases, there was a span of 11 bases. The CDR3 has 14 residues.

The chain joins TRBV7-2 to TRBJ2-7; no clear D. Germline V lookup: CDR1 SGHTA, CDR2 FQGNSA. Deletions cut 0 bases from V and 1 base from J, with 19 bases between. The CDR3 covers 18 residues. Here the CDR3 reads CASSLARLTPPLSYEQYV. The CDR3 DNA reads TGTGCCAGCAGCTTAGCGAGATTGACACCGCCGCTATCCTACGAGCAGTACGTC.

The chain employs TRBV11-3 and TRBJ2-4; perhaps TRBD2 as D (5 bases). Trimming removed 0 bases from V and 6 bases from J, with 12 bases in between. The CDR3 length is 15 residues. Germline V gene sequence: CDR1 SGHNT, CDR2 YENEEA. The CDR3 DNA follows: TGTGCCAGCAGCTTAGAAGGTAGCGCAGTAAACATTCAGTACTTC. Protein product: CASSLEGSAVNIQYF.

This clone was picked up one time. The CDR3 loop is CASSLQGLQETQYF. CDR3 in DNA: TGCGCCAGCAGCTTGCAGGGACTCCAAGAGACCCAGTACTTC. The chain links TRBV5-1 to TRBJ2-5; D is perhaps TRBD2 (6 bases). The CDR3 loop spans 14 amino acids. Germline lookup yields CDR1 SGHRS and CDR2 YFSETQ. V lost 1 base, J lost 1 base, and 8 bases lay in between.

The gene calls are TRBV5-1 and TRBJ2-3; 14 positions match TRBD2. The V gene's germline CDR1 is SGHRS and CDR2 YFSETQ. There are 18 residues in the CDR3. Trimming cost V 4 bases and J 2 bases; bases outside gene matches: 9. The CDR3 nucleotides are TGCGCCAGCAGCCCCGGGACTAGCGGGGGAGCCTTCACAGATACGCAGTATTTT. Translating it yields CASSPGTSGGAFTDTQYF.

CDR3 nucleotides: TGTGCCAGCAGTGAATTGGCTGAAGCTTTCTTT. Protein: CASSELAEAFF. The chain links TRBV6-5 to TRBJ1-1; no firm D call. The CDR3 loop spans 11 amino acids. V lost 5 bases, J lost 6 bases, and 7 bases lay in between. Germline V gene lookup returns CDR1 MNHEY and CDR2 SVGAGI.

The V gene is TRBV7-6, the J gene TRBJ2-1; no reliable D call. Germline-derived CDR1 and CDR2 are SGHVS and FNYEAQ. Trimming cost V 7 bases and J 6 bases, with 16 bases left between them. The CDR3 sequence is 14 residues long. DNA of the CDR3: TGTGCCAGCATTCCTCCTGGGTTCGGCAATGAGCAGTTCTTC. Translated, it gives CASIPPGFGNEQFF.

This rearrangement joins TRBV29-1 to TRBJ2-1; tentatively, D is TRBD1 (6 bases). The germline CDR1 and CDR2 sequences are SQVTM and ANQGSEA. V lost 4 bases and J 7 bases, leaving 11 bases between the germline ends. This CDR3 is built from 12 residues. CDR3 bases: TGCAGCGTTGTAGAGGGGGTAAATGAGCAGTTCTTC. This sequence encodes CSVVEGVNEQFF.

The genes are TRBV5-4 and TRBJ1-2; tentatively, D is TRBD1 (6 bases). V lost 4 bases and J 8 bases, leaving 21 bases between the germline ends. This CDR3 is built from 15 residues. From germline, CDR1 is SGHNT and CDR2 YYREEE (reference sequence). In DNA form, the CDR3 reads TGTGCCAGCAGCCCGCCCCCGGGGGGGGGCGGCGGCTACACCTTC. It is translated as CASSPPPGGGGGYTF.

The chain carries TRBV11-2 and TRBJ2-7; D is tentatively TRBD1 or TRBD2 (5 bases each). The V gene lost 5 bases and the J gene lost 4 bases, with 18 bases spanning the gap. Germline V gene sequence: CDR1 SGHAT, CDR2 FQNNGV. CDR3 length equals 15 residues. The CDR3 is CASSPGGDQAYEQYV. The DNA for the CDR3 is TGTGCCAGCAGCCCAGGTGGGGACCAGGCGTACGAGCAGTACGTC.

The chain is built from TRBV6-6 and TRBJ1-1; D is undetermined. The length of the CDR3 is 13 residues. Per the germline V gene, CDR1 is MNHNY and CDR2 is SVGAGI (reference sequence). Trimming removed 7 bases from V and 1 base from J, with 10 bases in between. The CDR3 DNA sequence: TGTGCCAGCACCCTAGGCCCGAACACTGAAGCTTTCTTT. Translating it yields CASTLGPNTEAFF.

CDR3 nucleotides: TGCGCCAGCAGCTTTGGGGATCCTAGCACAGATACGCAGTATTTT. As protein: CASSFGDPSTDTQYF. The V gene is TRBV5-1, the J gene TRBJ2-3; D remains unclear. CDR3 length equals 15 residues. Trimming removed 2 bases from V and 0 bases from J, with 10 bases in between. Germline V lookup: CDR1 SGHRS, CDR2 YFSETQ.